This T cell receptor (beta chain) was obtained from a study of blood T cells in healthy people across ages. The authors ran a second PCR of roughly 6 to 12 cycles using a sample-barcoded 5' primer and a J-beta primer mix. From the 5' RACE reads, TCRdb called clonotypes with MiXCR, one entry per CDR3 protein. The sample records hundreds of thousands of distinct CDR3 sequences, roughly three fifths being singletons. The CDR3 consists of 15 residues. Trimming pared 4 bases from V and 1 base from J, leaving 13 bases between. Germline values: CDR1 ENHRY, CDR2 SYGVKD. To note about this clonotype: Antigen specificity is unknown.

General study points: Unsorted PBMC material precluded a definitive naive versus antigen-experienced comparison.

Sequences were obtained from blood. The sequence derives from a man in his fifties or sixties in good health. This rearrangement joins TRBV10-3 to TRBJ1-1; weak D call: TRBD1 (5 bases). The CDR3 here is CAISAQVGTNTEAFF. The CDR3 nucleotides are TGTGCCATCAGTGCCCAGGTGGGGACGAACACTGAAGCTTTCTTT.